The T cell receptor (beta chain) under discussion was sequenced for a study of Ad26.COV2.S vaccination and SARS-CoV-2 variants. Treatment denoted: over 15 received Ad26.COV2.S at low or high dose, single or two shots; several received placebo; per-sample allocation not given. Following the first vaccine or placebo injection, samples were taken on day 63. In Boston, an adult donor aged 18-55 years took part. Vaccine was an Ad26 vector expressing Wuhan-strain SARS-CoV-2 spike. In regard to this clone: In the same sample, other DNA sequences code for this CDR3.

Assay: immunoSEQ multiplex PCR; the TCRdb copy retains only in-frame clones and omits some. The sample has about 680,000 clones, roughly 90% seen once. CDR1 and CDR2 (germline): SNHLY, FYNNEI. The V end lost 1 base, the J end lost 5 bases, and 2 bases lay between the germline ends. This CDR3 comprises 11 residues. V usage is TRBV2 and J usage is TRBJ2-5; no clear D. The sequencing here drew on peripheral blood, taken in a trial of Ad26.COV2.S vaccine versus placebo. The clonotype originates from a person aged 18-60 years who received the Ad26.COV2.S COVID-19 vaccine or a placebo. The CDR3 DNA is TGTGCCAGCAGTGAAGAGGAGACCCAGTACTTC. Translated: CASSEEETQYF.